This T cell receptor (beta chain) was recovered during a study of long-term antiretroviral therapy in people with HIV. Study-level results: Pre-ART expanded clones dominated the repertoire at every time point. Against controls, HIV repertoires showed narrower ranges of CDR3 length.

In regard to this clone: Its target is unknown.

CDR1 is MDHEN and CDR2 is SYDVKM in the germline V gene. This CDR3 spans 13 amino acids. V lost 3 bases and J 6 bases, leaving 12 bases between the germline ends. For each donor, at least one pre-ART and at least two post-ART PBMC samples were available. The samples comprised 1-10 million cryopreserved PBMC ahead of DNA extraction. The immunoSEQ assay was v3.0, run at survey level. Here immunoSEQ multiplex PCR was the method, and the copy in TCRdb shows in-frame clones only, minus some. Altogether more than 25,000 clones are present, 85% to 90% being singletons, with the ten largest covering 3.6%. This TCR was recovered from a woman in her late teens or twenties with HIV. The sample was unsorted PBMCs, taken 1.8 years after starting antiretroviral therapy. This chain links TRBV28 with TRBJ2-7; perhaps TRBD1 as D (5 bases). CDR3 amino acids: CASSFRAGIEQYF. The CDR3 coding sequence is TGTGCCAGCAGTTTCCGGGCAGGGATCGAGCAGTACTTC.